This TCR beta chain derives from a study of persistence of HIV-infected CD4 T cells. Details on this clone: What it recognizes is unknown.

Cells were stimulated nonspecifically with anti-CD3/anti-CD28 magnetic beads. CD4+ T cells upregulating both CD40 ligand and CD69 were sorted as responding cells. For at least 4 years, plasma HIV-1 RNA was undetectable (<50 copies/mL). Inclusion required CMV-positive serology and CD4+ counts above 400 cells/uL. The libraries were made with immunoSEQ version 4 in survey mode. Using immunoSEQ multiplex PCR, the repertoire was profiled, and TCRdb retains in-frame clones only, with some absent. The sample gives around 39,000 clones, roughly 90% of which show up once; approximately 0.93% is in the top ten. Looked up from germline, CDR1 is SGHTA and CDR2 is FQGNSA. V was shortened by 10 bases and J by 6 bases, with 15 bases between the two germline ends. The CDR3 runs 13 residues.

The starting material was CD4+ T cells sorted from PBMCs after approximately 19-hour stimulation, obtained from a patient who received antiretroviral therapy. The chain links TRBV7-2 to TRBJ2-2; tentative D call: TRBD1 (6 bases). This clonotype was sampled from an adult man with HIV who was CMV-seropositive. The CDR3 DNA follows: TGTGCCACCCGGAGACAGGCAGCCGGGGAGCTGTTTTTT. This translates into CATRRQAAGELFF.